This T cell receptor (beta chain) was recovered during a study of T cell repertoires in cytomegalovirus infection. General study points: CMV-specific HLA-C-restricted TCR beta clonotypes dominated the ex vivo response.

The sample holds one count of this clonotype. Its specificity is unknown. This CDR3 has 15 residues. Germline CDR1 SEHNR, CDR2 FQNEAQ (reference sequence). The junction had 3 bases not matched to a gene; V was cut back by 1 base and J by 3 bases. From the reads, TCRdb called clonotypes with MiXCR, one entry per CDR3 protein. The sample has fewer than 300,000 distinct CDR3 sequences; about a quarter are singletons. The sequencing input was PBMCs. The genes are TRBV7-9 and TRBJ1-5, with TRBD1 identical over 7 bases. The receptor was isolated from a human donor in good health (CMV status not recorded). Some clones in this sample may be carry-over from other donors' samples. The CDR3 DNA reads TGTGCCAGCAGCTTAGGGGACAGCTTCAATCAGCCCCAGCATTTT. Translating it yields CASSLGDSFNQPQHF. Drawing the rest from reference TRBV7-9 and TRBJ1-5, the complete variable domain is DTGVSQNPRHKITKRGQNVTFRCDPISEHNRLYWYRQTLGQGPEFLTYFQNEAQLEKSRLLSDRFSAERPKGSFSTLEIQRTEQGDSAMYLCASSLGDSFNQPQHFGDGTRLSIL.